This TCR beta chain was obtained from a study of PD-L1 blockade in urothelial cancer. The wider study: Patients had been given 0 to 3 earlier chemotherapy regimens. Whole-study results and caveats: Below-median pretreatment blood TCR clonality predicted better survival.

Sequencing was performed with immunoSEQ multiplex PCR; in TCRdb, only in-frame clones are kept and a portion is missing. The profile covers some 80,000 clones, with around four fifths appearing a single time and roughly 6.6% taken by the ten largest. Time point here: pretreatment peripheral blood. Individual patients had between 1 and 8 samples, taken pretreatment and on-treatment. A note on this clone: Its antigen is unknown.

The ends lost 4 bases at V and 8 bases at J; junction bases unmatched: 5. This CDR3 comprises 12 residues. The germline CDR1 and CDR2 sequences are SQVTM and ANQGSEA. The TCR was taken from a man in his forties or fifties with urothelial cancer. This specimen consisted of PBMCs, obtained around atezolizumab (anti-PD-L1) treatment. The chain combines TRBV29-1 with TRBJ2-1, with TRBD2 identical over 7 bases. The CDR3 nucleotides read TGCAGCGTTGGCAAGCGGGACTATGAGCAGTTCTTC. It translates to CSVGKRDYEQFF.